Presented here are 16 T cell receptor beta chains from one specimen sequenced in a study of blood T cell repertoires in COVID-19. Sequencing used immunoSEQ multiplex PCR; TCRdb keeps in-frame clones, though not all of them. The sample records approximately 170,000 clones, roughly nine tenths being singletons. The specimen sequenced was peripheral blood. The receptors here all came from a man between 60 and 70 years old with acute or convalescent COVID-19.

The chain carries TRBV7-3 and TRBJ2-2; 8 nucleotides line up with TRBD2. Germline assignment: CDR1 SGHTA and CDR2 FQGTGA. After removal of 2 bases from V and 1 base from J, the junction contained 3 bases not matched to a gene. The CDR3 runs 16 residues. The DNA of the CDR3 is TGTGCCAGCAGCTTATTAGCGGGACAGAACACCGGGGAGCTGTTTTTT. This translates into CASSLLAGQNTGELFF.

This chain joins TRBV10-2 and TRBJ1-2; D is uncertain. Trimming shortened V by 6 bases and J by 2 bases, and 10 bases separated the two germline ends. This CDR3 spans 13 amino acids. Germline loops: CDR1 WSHSY, CDR2 SAAADI. This CDR3 reads CASREHRNYGYTF. CDR3 nucleotide sequence: TGCGCCAGCAGAGAACATCGAAACTATGGCTACACCTTC.

The chain recombines TRBV5-1 with TRBJ2-3; 7 bases are a match to TRBD1. Per the germline V gene, CDR1 is SGHRS and CDR2 is YFSETQ. This CDR3 is 16 amino acids long. The junction had 4 bases not matched to a gene; V was cut back by 0 bases and J by 0 bases. CDR3 sequence: CASSLEGTASTDTQYF. As DNA, the CDR3 is TGCGCCAGCAGCTTGGAGGGGACAGCTAGCACAGATACGCAGTATTTT.

V and J are TRBV10-3 and TRBJ1-2; D remains unclear. The CDR3 is 12 amino acids. Germline CDR1 and CDR2: ENHRY and SYGVKD. The V end was cut by 4 bases, the J end by 6 bases, with 9 bases between. The CDR3 loop reads CAISATRDGYTF. CDR3 DNA sequence: TGTGCCATCAGTGCGACCCGGGATGGCTACACCTTC.

This clone has only a few counts. The chain is built from TRBV9 and TRBJ2-5; 8 nucleotides align to TRBD1. Germline V lookup: CDR1 SGDLS, CDR2 YYNGEE. The CDR3 is 15 residues long. With 4 bases clipped from V and 1 base from J, the junction kept 6 bases outside the gene matches. CDR3 nucleotides: TGTGCCAGCAGCCAGGGGGCAGGTTCCCAAGAGACCCAGTACTTC. Translation gives CASSQGAGSQETQYF.

The chain links TRBV24-1 to TRBJ2-3, with 9 bases that match TRBD2. J lost 0 bases, V lost 1 base, and 1 base had no gene match. Germline assignment: CDR1 KGHDR and CDR2 SFDVKD. The CDR3 totals 16 residues. CDR3 nucleotide sequence: TGTGCCACCAGTGATTTTACTAGCGGGAGCACAGATACGCAGTATTTT. Translating it yields CATSDFTSGSTDTQYF.

The chain recombines TRBV29-1 with TRBJ1-2; 7 bases fit TRBD1. The trim removed 5 bases at V and 0 bases at J, leaving 6 bases unmatched. CDR1 is SQVTM, CDR2 ANQGSEA, per germline. This CDR3 region has 14 residues. The CDR3 loop reads CSVTRQGANYGYTF. The CDR3 DNA reads as TGCAGCGTTACCCGACAGGGTGCTAACTATGGCTACACCTTC.

The rearrangement joins TRBV6-2 or TRBV6-3 to TRBJ1-5; possibly TRBD1 for D (6 bases). Trimming left V 0 bases short and J 2 bases short, with 8 bases between. CDR3 size: 15 residues. Germline V gives CDR1 MNHEY, CDR2 SVGEGT. The DNA of the CDR3 is TGTGCCAGCAGTTACTCGGGGGGGCGCAATCAGCCCCAGCATTTT. This encodes CASSYSGGRNQPQHF.

CDR3 in DNA: TGTGCCAGCAGTCAGATATCTAGGCAAGTCTCGTTTTATGGCTACACCTTC. It encodes CASSQISRQVSFYGYTF. The chain links TRBV6-2 or TRBV6-3 to TRBJ1-2, with unresolved D. This CDR3 is built from 17 residues. The germline gives CDR1 MNHEY, CDR2 SVGEGT. V lost 5 bases and J 5 bases, leaving 24 bases between the germline ends.

CDR3 DNA sequence: TGTGCCAGCAGCCCCAGGGTTTACTATGGCTACACCTTC. Its translation: CASSPRVYYGYTF. The V gene is TRBV7-9, the J gene TRBJ1-2; TRBD1 might be the D (5 bases). The CDR3 is 13 residues long. CDR1 is SEHNR, CDR2 FQNEAQ, per germline (reference sequence). Trimming left V 5 bases short and J 3 bases short, with 10 bases between.

This chain joins TRBV24-1 and TRBJ2-1, with 7 nucleotides matching TRBD1. The CDR3 loop spans 16 amino acids. Trimming took 6 bases from V and 1 from J; bases not matched to a gene: 8. Germline assignment: CDR1 KGHDR and CDR2 SFDVKD. The CDR3 sequence: CATSPTGSYSYNEQFF. The CDR3 region has the DNA TGTGCCACCAGTCCGACAGGGTCTTATTCCTACAATGAGCAGTTCTTC.

This chain joins TRBV7-9 and TRBJ1-2; no reliable D call. Germline assignment: CDR1 SEHNR and CDR2 FQNEAQ (reference sequence). Trimming pared 5 bases from V and 0 bases from J, leaving 7 bases between. The length of the CDR3 is 13 residues. In DNA, the CDR3 is TGTGCCAGCAGCGACACAACTAACTATGGCTACACCTTC. Residues: CASSDTTNYGYTF.

V usage is TRBV30 and J usage is TRBJ1-1; the match to TRBD1 covers 7 bases. CDR1 is GTSNPN and CDR2 is SVGIG in the germline V gene (reference sequence). The CDR3 covers 14 residues. J gave up 1 base and V 4 bases, and 6 bases lay outside the gene matches. The CDR3, as DNA: TGTGCCTGGAAGACAGGGTTCAGGAACACTGAAGCTTTCTTT. This encodes CAWKTGFRNTEAFF.

The rearrangement uses TRBV7-3 and TRBJ2-2; D is possibly TRBD2 (5 bases). CDR1 is SGHTA, CDR2 FQGTGA, per germline. The CDR3 runs to 15 residues. V dropped 5 bases and J dropped 7 bases, with 17 bases sitting between them. DNA of the CDR3: TGTGCCAGCAGCCCACTGGCTTCCCGGGGCGGGGAGCTGTTTTTT. It translates to CASSPLASRGGELFF.

This clone showed up just once. The chain uses TRBV27 and TRBJ1-2, with 11 bases lining up with TRBD1. The CDR3 covers 17 residues. Germline CDR1 is MNHEY and CDR2 is SMNVEV (reference sequence). Trimming took 5 bases from V and 2 from J; bases not matched to a gene: 10. DNA for the CDR3: TGTGCCAGCAGTGTAACCCGGACAGGGGGCATGAACTATGGCTACACCTTC. This encodes CASSVTRTGGMNYGYTF.

The chain is built from TRBV11-1 and TRBJ2-7, with 12 bases fitting TRBD1. The V gene end was trimmed by 5 bases and the J gene end by 7 bases; junction bases not matched to a gene: 9. The V gene's germline CDR1 is SGHAT and CDR2 FQDESV (reference sequence). This CDR3 has 15 residues. The CDR3 is CASSDPGQGAGEQYV. In nucleotides, the CDR3 is TGTGCCAGCAGCGATCCGGGACAGGGGGCAGGAGAGCAGTACGTC.